These 13 T cell receptor beta chains came from one sample sequenced in a study of beta chain features in type 1 diabetes (dated by TCRdb to the late 2010s). Which antigens these TCRs recognize remains unknown. The paper's findings and limits, for the study overall: Type 1 diabetes patients showed a moderate but significant shortening of TCRB CDR3 length in all four CD4+ subsets.

Receptors were amplified or captured by the immunoSEQ multiplex PCR assay. The entire amount of isolated RNA was reverse transcribed using the High Capacity cDNA Reverse Transcription Kit, so the sequenced TCRB transcripts were expressed ones. Sourced from immuneACCESS, this table was stored by TCRdb with only in-frame sequences that have V and J called. A share of the clones is absent; for the studies checked, an unresolved V gene accounts for under half, and the remainder has no known explanation. The table for this sample lists 200,000 to 250,000 clones; approximately 14% of them were counted only once. The ten largest clones add up to approximately 0.018% of the sample. The sample consisted of naive CD4+ T cells from blood. The sample's cell subset or site label, in plain terms: true naive CD4+ T cells. The receptors shown here come from a man aged 25-45 years with type 1 diabetes.

The chain is built from TRBV30 and TRBJ2-1, with 9 bases that match TRBD1. The J segment lost 3 bases and the V segment lost 1 base, leaving 7 bases of the junction unmatched. This CDR3 comprises 16 residues. Germline V CDR1 and CDR2: GTSNPN, SVGIG (reference sequence). The CDR3 spells CAWSAPGQGHYNEQFF. The CDR3 region has the DNA TGTGCCTGGAGTGCCCCGGGACAGGGTCACTACAATGAGCAGTTCTTC.

This sequence joins TRBV6-1 and TRBJ2-2; TRBD1 matches at 10 bases. V dropped 4 bases and J dropped 2; count of bases not matched to a gene: 7. Germline loops: CDR1 MNHNS, CDR2 SASEGT. The CDR3 is 17 residues long. DNA of the CDR3: TGTGCCAGCAGTGGTAACGGACAGGGGGTCAACACCGGGGAGCTGTTTTTT. This gives the protein CASSGNGQGVNTGELFF.

The chain is built from TRBV7-8 and TRBJ1-1; 8 nucleotides agree with TRBD1. V dropped 6 bases and J dropped 5; count of bases not matched to a gene: 11. The CDR3 runs 15 residues. CDR1 is SGHVS and CDR2 is FQNEAQ in the germline V gene. The CDR3 DNA sequence: TGTGCCAGCAGTGCCTACGGACAGGGAACGACTGAAGCTTTCTTT. Protein product: CASSAYGQGTTEAFF.

The chain combines TRBV4-2 with TRBJ2-7, with 14 bases identical to TRBD2. Looked up from germline, CDR1 is LGHNA and CDR2 is YNFKEQ. V lost 4 bases and J lost 2; bases outside the gene matches: 4. The CDR3 covers 16 residues. The CDR3 region has the DNA TGTGCCAGCAGCCGCAGGACTAGCGGGGGGACCTACGAGCAGTACTTC. Amino acids: CASSRRTSGGTYEQYF.

This clone turned up a few times. J is TRBJ2-7 and V is TRBV20-1, with unresolved D. The CDR3 has 11 residues. The germline gives CDR1 DFQATT, CDR2 SNEGSKA (reference sequence). V lost 3 bases and J 0 bases, leaving 3 bases between the germline ends. The CDR3: CSASLSYEQYF. CDR3 sequence (DNA): TGCAGTGCTAGCCTCTCCTACGAGCAGTACTTC.

The chain carries TRBV14 and TRBJ2-2; 7 nucleotides align to TRBD2. Germline V gene data show CDR1 as SGHDN and CDR2 as FVKESK. There are 17 residues in the CDR3. V was clipped by 3 bases and J by 2 bases; unmatched bases: 9. CDR3 DNA sequence: TGTGCCAGCAGCCAGGTTACTAGCGCATTAAACACCGGGGAGCTGTTTTTT. Translating gives CASSQVTSALNTGELFF.

The V call is TRBV5-1, the J call TRBJ1-5; 9 bases map to TRBD1. The V segment lost 4 bases and the J segment 4 bases; nucleotides outside the gene matches: 6. This CDR3 has 15 residues. CDR1 and CDR2 from the germline V gene are SGHRS and YFSETQ. CDR3 in amino acids: CASSAGTGPNQPQHF. CDR3 DNA: TGCGCCAGCAGCGCAGGGACAGGGCCGAATCAGCCCCAGCATTTT.

The V call is TRBV2, the J call TRBJ2-5, with 7 nucleotides matching TRBD1. This CDR3 comprises 15 residues. Trimming removed 8 bases from V and 3 bases from J; junction bases left unmatched: 12. Per the germline V gene, CDR1 is SNHLY and CDR2 is FYNNEI. Here the CDR3 DNA reads TGTGCCAGCCGCCGCTCCTCAACAGGGGAAGAGACCCAGTACTTC. Amino acid sequence: CASRRSSTGEETQYF. Together with reference TRBV2 and TRBJ2-5, the CDR3 gives the full variable domain: EPEVTQTPSHQVTQMGQEVILRCVPISNHLYFYWYRQILGQKVEFLVSFYNNEISEKSEIFDDQFSVERPDGSNFTLKIRSTKLEDSAMYFCASRRSSTGEETQYFGPGTRLLVL.

This clone was picked up a small number of times. The V gene is TRBV9, the J gene TRBJ1-1; TRBD1 matches at 11 bases. V lost 4 bases, J lost 6 bases, and 8 bases stayed unmatched. The length of the CDR3 is 15 residues. The V gene's germline CDR1 is SGDLS and CDR2 YYNGEE. CDR3 amino acids: CASSMTGQGVPEAFF. CDR3 nucleotides: TGTGCCAGCAGCATGACGGGACAGGGGGTCCCTGAAGCTTTCTTT.

This clone has more than one count but fewer than ten. The rearrangement uses TRBV11-2 and TRBJ1-6; D is unresolved. Per the germline V gene, CDR1 is SGHAT and CDR2 is FQNNGV. The CDR3 loop spans 13 amino acids. V lost 8 bases and J lost 0, with 5 bases in between. The CDR3 reads CASASSYNSPLHF. The CDR3 region has the DNA TGTGCCAGCGCTAGCTCCTATAATTCACCCCTCCACTTT.

This clone was seen only once. V is TRBV5-4 and J is TRBJ2-7, with 7 nucleotides matching TRBD2. The CDR3 has 16 residues. Germline V CDR1 and CDR2: SGHNT, YYREEE (reference sequence). Trimming took 4 bases from V and 0 from J; bases not matched to a gene: 10. The CDR3 loop is CASSSGGGPLSYEQYF. The CDR3 DNA sequence: TGTGCCAGCAGCAGTGGGGGGGGTCCCCTCTCCTACGAGCAGTACTTC.

This clone occurred a few times. The sample contains more than one DNA sequence encoding this CDR3. This chain connects TRBV5-1 to TRBJ1-2; 11 bases align to TRBD1. The CDR3 runs 14 residues. The junction had 5 bases not matched to a gene; V was cut back by 4 bases and J by 6 bases. Germline V lookup: CDR1 SGHRS, CDR2 YFSETQ. The CDR3 nucleotides are TGCGCCAGCAGCCCAGGACAGGGGGCAGATGGCTACACCTTC. Translated, it gives CASSPGQGADGYTF.

This chain links TRBV29-1 with TRBJ2-2; TRBD2 aligns across 8 bases. From germline, CDR1 is SQVTM and CDR2 ANQGSEA. J lost 0 bases, V lost 6 bases, and 3 bases had no gene match. The CDR3 is 14 residues long. CDR3 nucleotide sequence: TGCAGCGTGGGGCGGGGGGCGAACACCGGGGAGCTGTTTTTT. Protein sequence: CSVGRGANTGELFF.